Listed here is a single T cell receptor beta chain. What it binds is unknown. These data belong to a study of CD8 T cells in ankylosing spondylitis. CDR1 and CDR2 from the germline V gene are SGHAT and FQNNGV. V shed 5 bases and J shed 5 bases, with 13 bases lying between them. This CDR3 contains 14 residues. Study results and caveats: Significantly higher representation of disease-linked clones was reported for matched ankylosing spondylitis synovial fluid. Disease-linked clones were CD8+ and relatively rare in peripheral blood. Blood from ankylosing spondylitis patients appeared to carry a characteristic eight-variant TCR beta motif.

As the method for making TCR beta libraries, quantitative 5'-RACE with molecular barcodes was used. TCRdb independently ran MiXCR on the 5' RACE reads; one entry per CDR3 protein. The profile covers more than 400,000 distinct CDR3 sequences, with approximately 5.3% appearing a single time and 3% to 4% taken by the ten largest. This TCR derives from a male donor with ankylosing spondylitis. The rearrangement links TRBV11-2 to TRBJ1-5, with D possibly matching TRBD1 (6 bases). Sequencing was performed on blood, either unsorted or a sorted T cell fraction (not recorded which). For the CDR3, the DNA is TGTGCCAGCAGCCTAGCAGGGGATCATCAGCCCCAGCATTTT. It codes for CASSLAGDHQPQHF.